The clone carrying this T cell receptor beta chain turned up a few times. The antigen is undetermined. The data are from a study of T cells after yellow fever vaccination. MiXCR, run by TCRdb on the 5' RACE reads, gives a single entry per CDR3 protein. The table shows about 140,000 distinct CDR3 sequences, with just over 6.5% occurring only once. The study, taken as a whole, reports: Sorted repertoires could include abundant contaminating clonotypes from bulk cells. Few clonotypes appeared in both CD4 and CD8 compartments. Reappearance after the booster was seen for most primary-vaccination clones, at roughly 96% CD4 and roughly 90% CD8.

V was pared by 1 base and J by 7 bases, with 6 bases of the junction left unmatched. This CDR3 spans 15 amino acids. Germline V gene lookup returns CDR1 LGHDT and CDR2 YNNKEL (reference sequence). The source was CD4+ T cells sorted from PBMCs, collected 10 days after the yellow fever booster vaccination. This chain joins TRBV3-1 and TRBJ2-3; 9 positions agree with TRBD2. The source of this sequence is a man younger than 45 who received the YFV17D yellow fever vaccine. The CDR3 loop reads CASSQGRLAENTQYF. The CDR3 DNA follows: TGTGCCAGCAGCCAAGGAAGACTAGCGGAGAATACGCAGTATTTT.